This record looks at one T cell receptor (beta chain) sequence and its context. The final CDR3 position lacks the conserved phenylalanine or tryptophan, pointing to a likely read error. This CDR3 contains 14 residues. Unmatched junction bases numbered 9, after V lost 6 bases and J lost 5 bases. The germline CDR1 and CDR2 sequences are MNHEY and SVGAGI. The data were obtained in a study of blood T cells in healthy people across ages. The authors ran a second PCR of roughly 6 to 12 cycles using a sample-barcoded 5' primer and a J-beta primer mix. TCRdb redid the calling of the 5' RACE reads with MiXCR, one entry per CDR3 protein. The sample lists around 1.7 million distinct CDR3 sequences, 28% occurring once.

The receptor's source is a woman in her 30s in good health. The source material was blood. This chain joins TRBV6-5 and TRBJ1-1, with 7 bases aligning to TRBD1. CDR3 sequence: CASSNRDRLTEAFV. The CDR3 coding sequence is TGTGCCAGCAGCAACCGGGACAGATTAACTGAAGCTTTCGTT.